This T cell receptor (beta chain) was captured by sequencing in a study of graft-versus-host responses after intestinal transplantation. Study background: Recipients across the board were started on anti-thymocyte globulin induction, then kept on tacrolimus and steroids for about 3 years. General study findings and limits: GvH clones occurred in recipient marrow; some first appeared in ileum or blood. Circulating GvH clone levels at their peak were associated with HvG declines (early post-transplant).

The CDR3 is 17 residues long. CDR1 is SGHVS, CDR2 FQNEAQ, per germline. V lost 5 bases and J lost 3; bases outside the gene matches: 10. Intraepithelial and lamina propria lymphocytes were freed from processed graft tissue. With regard to this clone: The antigen is undetermined.

The data were produced by immunoSEQ multiplex PCR, yet TCRdb's version contains in-frame clones alone and is incomplete. The sample lists fewer than 20,000 clones, 75% to 90% occurring once. This chain uses TRBV7-8 with TRBJ2-1; 10 bases are a match to TRBD1. Sequences were derived from ileum tissue, sampled 95 to 110 days after intestinal transplant. The receptor's source is a human patient who received an intestinal transplant, so some T cells may come from the graft donor. Here the CDR3 reads CASSPGTGALFYNEQFF. CDR3 nucleotide sequence: TGTGCCAGCAGCCCAGGGACAGGGGCGCTCTTCTACAATGAGCAGTTCTTC.